The rows below give T cell receptor beta chains drawn from one sample of a study of OX40 agonist ivuxolimab in advanced cancers. Only in-frame clones appear in the TCRdb table, and some are missing; sequencing was by immunoSEQ multiplex PCR. This table has under 45,000 clones, about four fifths appearing once. The sequences come from CD4+ or CD8+ T cells sorted from blood, collected in a trial of the OX40 agonist ivuxolimab. The receptors were sampled from an adult with an advanced solid tumor such as melanoma, head and neck, liver or kidney cancer. CDR3s include the opening cysteine and the closing phenylalanine or tryptophan. The order of the fields is V gene, D gene, CDR3 length, clone size, J gene, CDR3 protein, CDR3 DNA. D genes are given only for firm matches. Rows give clone size only sometimes, using once, few, many, or a class for an expanded clone.

>TRBV7-9|-|14|-|TRBJ2-1
CASSYGGEWNEQFF
TGTGCCAGCAGCTATGGGGGAGAGTGGAATGAGCAGTTCTTC
>TRBV28|-|13|-|TRBJ2-1
CASSLAIYNEQFF
TGTGCCAGCAGTTTGGCTATCTACAATGAGCAGTTCTTC
>TRBV30|-|12|-|TRBJ2-7
CAWSGRVYEQYF
TGTGCCTGGAGTGGTCGAGTCTACGAGCAGTACTTC
>TRBV18|TRBD2|16|-|TRBJ2-3
CASSPSLAGRTDTQYF
TGTGCCAGCTCACCATCTTTAGCGGGGAGAACAGATACGCAGTATTTT
>TRBV19|-|14|-|TRBJ1-1
CASSNPPGNTEAFF
TGTGCCAGTAGTAACCCCCCGGGGAACACTGAAGCTTTCTTT
>TRBV7-7|-|13|-|TRBJ2-2
CASSFGAHGELFF
TGTGCCAGCAGCTTCGGGGCGCACGGGGAGCTGTTTTTT
>TRBV11-1|TRBD1|15|-|TRBJ1-2
CASSVTGGANYGYTF
TGTGCCAGCAGCGTTACAGGGGGCGCAAACTATGGCTACACCTTC
>TRBV4-1|-|15|-|TRBJ2-7
CASSQDLQLSYEQYF
TGCGCCAGCAGCCAAGATCTTCAGTTGAGCTACGAGCAGTACTTC
>TRBV15|-|14|-|TRBJ2-1
CATSTRGSYNEQFF
TGTGCCACCAGCACCAGGGGCTCCTACAATGAGCAGTTCTTC
>TRBV6-6|-|13|once|TRBJ1-2
CASSLDLGDGYTF
TGTGCCAGCAGTCTCGACTTGGGGGATGGCTACACCTTC
>TRBV7-3|-|14|-|TRBJ2-6
CASSPTGGANVLTF
TGTGCCAGCAGCCCGACCGGTGGGGCCAACGTCCTGACTTTC
>TRBV5-5|TRBD1|14|-|TRBJ2-7
CASTTGTGVYEQYF
TGTGCCAGCACAACCGGGACAGGGGTGTACGAGCAGTACTTC
>TRBV5-6|-|14|once|TRBJ2-7
CASSLVRAGYEQYF
TGTGCCAGCAGCTTGGTTAGGGCGGGCTACGAGCAGTACTTC
>TRBV6-1|TRBD2|19|-|TRBJ2-2
CASSEIIPWASGHTGELFF
TGTGCCAGCAGTGAAATAATTCCTTGGGCTAGCGGGCACACCGGGGAGCTGTTTTTT
>TRBV19|-|15|-|TRBJ1-5
CASSSSGSGNQPQHF
TGTGCCAGTAGTAGCTCGGGGAGCGGCAATCAGCCCCAGCATTTT
>TRBV30|TRBD2|13|-|TRBJ2-1
CAWSTGTNNEQFF
TGTGCCTGGAGTACCGGGACTAACAATGAGCAGTTCTTC
>TRBV28|TRBD1|13|-|TRBJ2-7
CASRQTGGDEQYF
TGTGCCAGCAGGCAAACAGGGGGCGACGAGCAGTACTTC
>TRBV10-3|TRBD1|17|-|TRBJ2-7
CAISEPHGQGATYEQYF
TGTGCCATCAGTGAGCCCCACGGACAGGGGGCTACCTACGAGCAGTACTTC
>TRBV7-3|-|13|-|TRBJ1-4
CASSSGQQEKLFF
TGTGCCAGCAGCTCCGGACAACAAGAAAAACTGTTTTTT
>TRBV7-2|-|14|few|TRBJ2-1
CASSFGDPNNEQFF
TGTGCCAGCAGCTTCGGGGACCCAAACAATGAGCAGTTCTTC
>TRBV4-1|-|15|-|TRBJ2-5
CASSQEGTAGETQYF
TGCGCCAGCAGCCAAGAGGGAACGGCGGGGGAGACCCAGTACTTC
>TRBV7-2|-|13|once|TRBJ1-2
CASSLRQIYGYTF
TGTGCCAGCAGCTTGCGACAGATCTATGGCTACACCTTC
>TRBV7-2|-|15|once|TRBJ2-3
CASSLDGGGSDTQYF
TGTGCCAGCAGCTTAGACGGGGGCGGCTCAGATACGCAGTATTTT
>TRBV7-2|-|11|-|TRBJ1-2
CASSQRYGYTF
TGTGCCAGCAGCCAACGGTATGGCTACACCTTC
>TRBV29-1|TRBD1|13|few|TRBJ1-4
CSVGTGDNEKLFF
TGCAGCGTGGGAACAGGGGATAATGAAAAACTGTTTTTT
>TRBV7-2|TRBD2|17|-|TRBJ2-1
CAGSGHGGLAGGNEQFF
TGTGCCGGATCGGGACACGGGGGGCTAGCGGGAGGTAATGAGCAGTTCTTC
>TRBV2|TRBD2|11|-|TRBJ2-3
CASSVEPSGMF
TGTGCCAGCAGTGTGGAGCCTAGCGGGATGTTT
>TRBV6-5|TRBD1|16|-|TRBJ2-1
CASSYSWDRAHNEQFF
TGTGCCAGCAGTTATTCCTGGGACAGGGCTCACAATGAGCAGTTCTTC
>TRBV18|-|15|few|TRBJ1-4
CASSREGRGREKLFF
TGTGCCAGCTCACGGGAGGGGCGAGGGCGTGAAAAACTGTTTTTT
>TRBV10-3|TRBD2|13|-|TRBJ2-1
CAISEAGGGEQFF
TGTGCCATCAGTGAGGCGGGAGGTGGGGAGCAGTTCTTC
>TRBV7-9|TRBD1|12|-|TRBJ1-1
CASSGQGTEAFF
TGTGCCAGCAGCGGACAGGGCACTGAAGCTTTCTTT
>TRBV19|-|15|-|TRBJ1-6
CASSPLDRPNSPLHF
TGTGCCAGCAGTCCTCTGGACAGACCGAATTCACCCCTCCACTTT
>TRBV11-2|-|13|-|TRBJ1-4
CASSLDPGGKLFF
TGTGCCAGCAGCTTGGATCCCGGGGGAAAACTGTTTTTT
>TRBV19|-|14|-|TRBJ2-1
CASSIGNANNEQFF
TGTGCCAGTAGTATAGGGAATGCGAACAATGAGCAGTTCTTC
>TRBV11-2|TRBD1|13|few|TRBJ2-1
CASSSGQKNEQFF
TGTGCCAGCAGCTCGGGACAGAAGAATGAGCAGTTCTTC
>TRBV19|TRBD2|15|-|TRBJ2-5
CASSISGGQQETQYF
TGTGCCAGTAGTATAAGCGGGGGCCAACAAGAGACCCAGTACTTC
>TRBV6-1|-|13|-|TRBJ1-6
CASSEVDNSPLHF
TGTGCCAGCAGTGAAGTAGATAATTCACCCCTCCACTTT
>TRBV6-1|TRBD1|13|-|TRBJ2-7
CATSGTASYEQYF
TGTGCCACCTCCGGGACAGCCTCCTACGAGCAGTACTTC
>TRBV11-1|-|14|-|TRBJ2-7
CASSPAGPIYEQYF
TGTGCCAGCAGCCCCGCCGGTCCTATCTACGAGCAGTACTTC
>TRBV10-3|TRBD1|12|-|TRBJ2-7
CATGTGGDEQYF
TGTGCCACCGGGACAGGGGGAGACGAGCAGTACTTC
>TRBV5-1|-|11|few|TRBJ2-1
CASTAGNDRIF
TGCGCCAGCACGGCAGGCAATGACCGGATCTTC
>TRBV10-3|-|13|few|TRBJ1-1
CAISVEANTEAFF
TGTGCCATCAGTGTAGAGGCGAACACTGAAGCTTTCTTT
>TRBV5-1|TRBD1|15|-|TRBJ2-1
CASSFRTGVYNEQFF
TGCGCCAGCAGCTTCCGGACAGGGGTCTACAATGAGCAGTTCTTC
>TRBV2|TRBD2|16|once|TRBJ2-3
CASTPRGESTTDTQYF
TGTGCCAGCACCCCCCGGGGGGAATCCACCACAGATACGCAGTATTTT
>TRBV19|-|15|-|TRBJ2-7
CASSIRLGSSYEQYF
TGTGCCAGTAGTATTAGACTGGGGAGCTCCTACGAGCAGTACTTC
>TRBV19|-|14|-|TRBJ1-4
CASQIPRRGEKLFF
TGTGCCTCCCAGATCCCCCGGCGGGGGGAAAAACTGTTTTTT